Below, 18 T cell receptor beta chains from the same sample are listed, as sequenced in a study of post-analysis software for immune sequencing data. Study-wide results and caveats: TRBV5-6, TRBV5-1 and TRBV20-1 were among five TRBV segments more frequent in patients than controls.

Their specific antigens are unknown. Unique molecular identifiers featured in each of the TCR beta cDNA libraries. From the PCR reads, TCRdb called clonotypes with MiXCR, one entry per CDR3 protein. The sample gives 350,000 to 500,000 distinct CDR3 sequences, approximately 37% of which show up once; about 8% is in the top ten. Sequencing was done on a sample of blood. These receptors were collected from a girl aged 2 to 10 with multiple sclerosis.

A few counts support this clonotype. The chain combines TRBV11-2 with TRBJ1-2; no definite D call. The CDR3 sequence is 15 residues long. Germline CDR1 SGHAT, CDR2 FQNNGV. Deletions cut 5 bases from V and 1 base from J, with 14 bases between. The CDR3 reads CASSRHDILNYGYTF. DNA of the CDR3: TGTGCCAGCAGCCGCCACGATATCCTTAACTATGGCTACACCTTC. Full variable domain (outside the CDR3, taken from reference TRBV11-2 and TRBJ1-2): EAGVAQSPRYKIIEKRQSVAFWCNPISGHATLYWYQQILGQGPKLLIQFQNNGVVDDSQLPKDRFSAERLKGVDSTLKIQPAKLEDSAVYLCASSRHDILNYGYTFGSGTRLTVV.

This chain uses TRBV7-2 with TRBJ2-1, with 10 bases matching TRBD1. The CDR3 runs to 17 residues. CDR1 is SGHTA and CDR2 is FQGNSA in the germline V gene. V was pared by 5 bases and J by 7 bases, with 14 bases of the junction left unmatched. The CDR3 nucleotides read TGTGCCAGCAGCCCCCTGCCGGGACAGGGGCTGAAAAATGAGCAGTTCTTC. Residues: CASSPLPGQGLKNEQFF.

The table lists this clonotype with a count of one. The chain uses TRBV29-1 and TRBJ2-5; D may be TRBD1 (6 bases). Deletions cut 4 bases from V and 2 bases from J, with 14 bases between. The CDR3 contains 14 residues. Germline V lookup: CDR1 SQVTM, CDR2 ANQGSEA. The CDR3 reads CSVGHGTLQETQYF. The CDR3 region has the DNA TGCAGCGTTGGCCACGGGACACTTCAAGAGACCCAGTACTTC.

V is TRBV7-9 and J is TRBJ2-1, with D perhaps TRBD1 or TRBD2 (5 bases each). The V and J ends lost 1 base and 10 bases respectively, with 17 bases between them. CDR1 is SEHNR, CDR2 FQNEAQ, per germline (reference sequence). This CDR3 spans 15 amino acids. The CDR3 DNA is TGTGCCAGCAGCTTAGATAATAGTGGGGGATTGGAGCAGTTCTTC. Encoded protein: CASSLDNSGGLEQFF.

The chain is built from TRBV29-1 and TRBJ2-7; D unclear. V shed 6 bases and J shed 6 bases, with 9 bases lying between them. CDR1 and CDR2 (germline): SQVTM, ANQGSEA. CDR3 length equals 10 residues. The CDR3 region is CSVYGGEQYF. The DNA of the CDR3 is TGCAGCGTATACGGCGGCGAGCAGTACTTC.

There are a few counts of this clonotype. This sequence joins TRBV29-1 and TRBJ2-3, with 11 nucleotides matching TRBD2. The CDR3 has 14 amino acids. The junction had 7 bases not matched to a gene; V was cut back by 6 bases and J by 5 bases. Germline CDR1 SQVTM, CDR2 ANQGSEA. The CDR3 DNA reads TGCAGCGTCGAGCTAGCGGGAGGAGTAGATACGCAGTATTTT. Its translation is CSVELAGGVDTQYF.

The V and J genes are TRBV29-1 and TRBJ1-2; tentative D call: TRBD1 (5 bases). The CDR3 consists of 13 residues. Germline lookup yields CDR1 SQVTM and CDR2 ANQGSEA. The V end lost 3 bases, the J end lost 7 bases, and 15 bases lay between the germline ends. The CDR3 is CSVDYIGASGYTF. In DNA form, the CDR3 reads TGCAGCGTTGACTACATTGGGGCATCTGGCTACACCTTC.

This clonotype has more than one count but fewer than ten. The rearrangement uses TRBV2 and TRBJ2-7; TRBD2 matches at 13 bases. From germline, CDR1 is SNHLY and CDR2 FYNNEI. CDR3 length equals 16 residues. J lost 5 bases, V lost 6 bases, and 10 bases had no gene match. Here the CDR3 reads CASRWTSGSFADEQYF. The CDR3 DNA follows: TGTGCCAGCAGGTGGACTAGCGGGAGTTTTGCGGACGAGCAGTACTTC.

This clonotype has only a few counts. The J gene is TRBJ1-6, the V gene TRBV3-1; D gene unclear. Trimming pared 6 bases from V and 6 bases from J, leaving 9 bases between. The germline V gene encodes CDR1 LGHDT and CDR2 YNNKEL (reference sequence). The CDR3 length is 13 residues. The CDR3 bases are TGTGCCAGCAGGTTGGGAGCTAATTCACCCCTCCACTTT. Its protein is CASRLGANSPLHF.

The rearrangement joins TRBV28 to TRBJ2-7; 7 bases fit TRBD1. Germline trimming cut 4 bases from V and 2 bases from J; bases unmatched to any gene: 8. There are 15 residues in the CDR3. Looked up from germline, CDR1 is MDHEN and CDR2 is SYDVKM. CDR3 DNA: TGTGCCAGCAGTTCCCTCGGACAGGCTGCCTACGAGCAGTACTTC. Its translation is CASSSLGQAAYEQYF.

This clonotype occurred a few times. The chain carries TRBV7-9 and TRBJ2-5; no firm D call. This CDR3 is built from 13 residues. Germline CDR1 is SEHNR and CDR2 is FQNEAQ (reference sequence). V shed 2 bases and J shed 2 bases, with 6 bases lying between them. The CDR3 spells CASSLLVQETQYF. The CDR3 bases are TGTGCCAGCAGCTTACTAGTTCAAGAGACCCAGTACTTC.

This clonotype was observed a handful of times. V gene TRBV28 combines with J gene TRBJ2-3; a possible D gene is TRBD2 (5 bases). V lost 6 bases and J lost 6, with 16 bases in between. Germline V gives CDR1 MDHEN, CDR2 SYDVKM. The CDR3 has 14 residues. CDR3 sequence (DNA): TGTGCCAGCAGACCAGGAGGCATAACGGATACGCAGTATTTT. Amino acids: CASRPGGITDTQYF.

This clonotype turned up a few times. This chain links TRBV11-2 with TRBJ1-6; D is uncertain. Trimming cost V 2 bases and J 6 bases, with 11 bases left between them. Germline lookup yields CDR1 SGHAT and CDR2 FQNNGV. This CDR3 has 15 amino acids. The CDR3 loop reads CASSLITASNSPLHF. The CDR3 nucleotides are TGTGCCAGCAGCTTAATTACAGCAAGTAATTCACCCCTCCACTTT.

CDR3 sequence reads: CASRREGGMGQPQHF. The CDR3 nucleotides are TGTGCCAGCAGAAGAGAGGGAGGGATGGGGCAGCCCCAGCATTTT. The chain is built from TRBV6-5 and TRBJ1-5, with unresolved D. The CDR3 sequence is 15 residues long. CDR1 is MNHEY and CDR2 is SVGAGI in the germline V gene. V was pared by 6 bases and J by 7 bases, with 19 bases between.

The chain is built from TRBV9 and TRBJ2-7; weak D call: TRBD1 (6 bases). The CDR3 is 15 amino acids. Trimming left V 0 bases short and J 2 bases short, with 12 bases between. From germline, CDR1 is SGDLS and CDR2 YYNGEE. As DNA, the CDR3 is TGTGCCAGCAGCGTAGCCGATGGGGGCGCCTACGAGCAGTACTTC. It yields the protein CASSVADGGAYEQYF.

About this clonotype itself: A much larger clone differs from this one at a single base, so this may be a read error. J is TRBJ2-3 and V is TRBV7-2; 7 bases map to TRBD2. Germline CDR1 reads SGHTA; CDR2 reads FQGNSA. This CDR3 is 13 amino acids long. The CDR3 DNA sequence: TGTGCCGGCAGCTTAGGAGCGGGGGATACGCAGTATTTT. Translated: CAGSLGAGDTQYF.

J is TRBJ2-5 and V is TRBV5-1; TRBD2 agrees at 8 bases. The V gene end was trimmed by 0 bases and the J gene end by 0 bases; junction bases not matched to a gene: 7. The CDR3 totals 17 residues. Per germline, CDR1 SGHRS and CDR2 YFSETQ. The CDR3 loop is CASSLDPGGPYQETQYF. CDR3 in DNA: TGCGCCAGCAGCTTGGACCCGGGGGGGCCTTACCAAGAGACCCAGTACTTC.

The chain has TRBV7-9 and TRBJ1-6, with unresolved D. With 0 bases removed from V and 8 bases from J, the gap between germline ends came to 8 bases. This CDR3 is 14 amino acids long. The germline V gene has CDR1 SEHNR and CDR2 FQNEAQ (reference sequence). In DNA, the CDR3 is TGTGCCAGCAGCTTAGCCGGTGATGATTCACCCCTCCACTTT. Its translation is CASSLAGDDSPLHF.